This T cell receptor (beta chain) was identified during a study of T cells in Graves' hyperthyroidism and ophthalmopathy. Across the study: Peripheral blood specimens were obtained at initial diagnosis, prior to any treatment.

Study-level findings and limits: Ophthalmopathy was distinguished from stable hyperthyroidism by 13 V-J signatures. Most clonotypes that expanded in the thyroid above 0.001 also showed up in blood. Prediction of ophthalmopathy progression came a median roughly 6.4 months pre-onset.

At least ten counts were recorded for this clonotype. Its antigen is currently unknown. RNA transcripts provided the source from which TCR beta CDR3 regions were amplified. Using the HTBI primer set, a first-round RT-PCR was run on the TCR CDR3. Via MiXCR, TCRdb re-called the multiplex PCR reads, giving one row per CDR3 protein. The sample comprises about half a million distinct CDR3 sequences, 15% to 20% of which are singletons, and about 45% rests with the top ten. Germline V lookup: CDR1 SNHLY, CDR2 FYNNEI. This CDR3 has 12 residues. Trimming cost V 2 bases and J 5 bases, with 7 bases left between them.

Sequencing was carried out using blood. The source is a man aged 40-50 years with Graves' ophthalmopathy. This sequence joins TRBV2 and TRBJ2-7; no definite D call. This CDR3 reads CASSEIIHEQYF. In DNA, the CDR3 is TGTGCCAGCAGTGAAATTATCCACGAGCAGTACTTC.